Described below is a single T cell receptor beta chain sequence and its context. The antigen remains undetermined. This entry belongs to a study of OX40 agonist ivuxolimab in advanced cancers. The wider study: Patients were dosed intravenously with ivuxolimab at 0.01 to 10 mg/kg every 2 weeks. Whole-study results and caveats: Normalized T-cell clonal expansion was also low in a subset of nonresponders.

Clones were sequenced by immunoSEQ multiplex PCR, and TCRdb holds only the in-frame ones, with some missing. The data contain 95,000 to 150,000 clones, 90% to 95% of them singletons. Germline CDR1 is SEHNR and CDR2 is FQNEAQ (reference sequence). The CDR3 contains 17 residues. The junction had 5 bases not matched to a gene; V was cut back by 2 bases and J by 1 base. The V and J genes are TRBV7-9 and TRBJ2-2, with 9 nucleotides matching TRBD2. This material consisted of CD4+ or CD8+ T cells sorted from blood, taken in a trial of the OX40 agonist ivuxolimab. The clonotype originates from an adult with an advanced solid tumor such as melanoma, head and neck, liver or kidney cancer. CDR3 amino acids: CASSLRSLAGNTGELFF. The CDR3 nucleotides are TGTGCCAGCAGCTTAAGATCACTAGCGGGGAACACCGGGGAGCTGTTTTTT.